Below, 23 T cell receptor beta chains from the same sample are listed, as sequenced in a study of OX40 agonist ivuxolimab in advanced cancers. Data came from immunoSEQ multiplex PCR; TCRdb stores just in-frame clones and leaves some out. The sample holds 37,000 or so clones, 74% seen once. The sample was CD4+ or CD8+ T cells sorted from blood, taken in a trial of the OX40 agonist ivuxolimab. The receptor source for this set is an adult with an advanced solid tumor such as melanoma, head and neck, liver or kidney cancer.

The J gene is TRBJ1-5, the V gene TRBV18; tentatively, D is TRBD1 (6 bases). Germline loops: CDR1 KGHSH, CDR2 LQKENI. Trimming took 1 base from V and 4 from J, leaving 11 bases between them. The CDR3 extends over 15 amino acids. The CDR3 DNA sequence: TGTGCCAGCTCACCACAGGGACAAATTAATCAGCCCCAGCATTTT. Amino acids: CASSPQGQINQPQHF.

This chain links TRBV2 with TRBJ1-3; 9 nucleotides align to TRBD1. CDR1 is SNHLY, CDR2 FYNNEI, per germline. With 5 bases clipped from V and 8 bases from J, the junction kept 7 bases outside the gene matches. The length of the CDR3 is 14 residues. The CDR3, as DNA: TGTGCCAGCAGTCGGGACAGGGTAGGGTACACCATATATTTT. Amino acid sequence: CASSRDRVGYTIYF.

This rearrangement joins TRBV7-2 to TRBJ1-4, with 9 positions matching TRBD1. The CDR3 consists of 15 residues. Trimming removed 0 bases from V and 8 bases from J; junction bases left unmatched: 4. Germline V CDR1 and CDR2: SGHTA, FQGNSA. DNA of the CDR3: TGTGCCAGCAGCTTAGCACAGGGGGCGAGGGAAAAACTGTTTTTT. Translating gives CASSLAQGAREKLFF.

This sequence joins TRBV5-6 and TRBJ1-4; possibly TRBD1 for D (6 bases). The CDR3 consists of 15 residues. Germline CDR1 is SGHDT and CDR2 is YYEEEE. V was pared by 4 bases and J by 2 bases, with 12 bases between. The CDR3 DNA reads as TGTGCCAGCAGCGCTACAGGGAGGACTAATGAAAAACTGTTTTTT. It translates to CASSATGRTNEKLFF.

This clone was found a few times. The J gene is TRBJ2-1, the V gene TRBV11-2; D is possibly TRBD2 (5 bases). This CDR3 has 13 residues. CDR1 is SGHAT, CDR2 FQNNGV, per germline. Trimming shortened V by 1 base and J by 4 bases, and 5 bases separated the two germline ends. The CDR3 DNA reads TGTGCCAGCAGCTTAGGACTATACAATGAGCAGTTCTTC. It translates to CASSLGLYNEQFF.

This CDR3 is CASSALAATGELFF. CDR3 coding DNA: TGTGCCAGCAGTGCTCTTGCCGCCACGGGGGAGCTGTTTTTT. The chain couples TRBV6-1 to TRBJ2-2; D ambiguous. Per germline, CDR1 MNHNS and CDR2 SASEGT. The V end lost 4 bases, the J end lost 8 bases, and 14 bases lay between the germline ends. The CDR3 runs 14 residues.

The chain combines TRBV27 with TRBJ2-2; D may be TRBD2 (5 bases). This CDR3 contains 13 residues. Trimming removed 2 bases at V and 4 bases at J, with 5 bases between. Germline CDR1 and CDR2: MNHEY and SMNVEV (reference sequence). The CDR3 DNA is TGTGCCAGCAGTTTAGGAGGCACCGGGGAGCTGTTTTTT. This codes for CASSLGGTGELFF.

The chain is built from TRBV9 and TRBJ2-3; 15 nucleotides line up with TRBD2. Trimming at V came to 3 bases and at J to 4 bases, leaving 9 bases not matched to a gene. The CDR3 sequence is 18 residues long. The germline V gene has CDR1 SGDLS and CDR2 YYNGEE. CDR3 region: CASSASGLAGGVADTQYF. The CDR3 nucleotides are TGTGCCAGCAGCGCCTCGGGACTAGCGGGGGGTGTCGCAGATACGCAGTATTTT.

The J gene is TRBJ1-1, the V gene TRBV7-2; tentatively, D is TRBD1 (5 bases). The CDR3 runs 15 residues. The V gene's germline CDR1 is SGHTA and CDR2 FQGNSA. The V and J ends lost 8 bases and 5 bases respectively, with 21 bases between them. Written as DNA, the CDR3 is TGTGCCAGCCTCGGTTGGGGGGGTAAAAGAACTGAAGCTTTCTTT. Encoded protein: CASLGWGGKRTEAFF.

The rearrangement uses TRBV11-2 and TRBJ2-2; D is unclear. Germline-derived CDR1 and CDR2 are SGHAT and FQNNGV. This CDR3 comprises 13 residues. V was shortened by 5 bases and J by 2 bases, with 6 bases between the two germline ends. DNA of the CDR3: TGTGCCAGCAGCGCCTTAAACACCGGGGAGCTGTTTTTT. It codes for CASSALNTGELFF.

The chain links TRBV19 to TRBJ1-5; D is perhaps TRBD1 (6 bases). Trimming took off 4 bases at V and 0 bases at J, with 10 bases between the two ends. The germline V gene has CDR1 LNHDA and CDR2 SQIVND (reference sequence). This CDR3 is built from 15 residues. CDR3 coding DNA: TGTGCCAGTAGTAACTACAGGGCTAGCAATCAGCCCCAGCATTTT. This codes for CASSNYRASNQPQHF. Together with reference TRBV19 and TRBJ1-5, the CDR3 gives the full variable domain: DGGITQSPKYLFRKEGQNVTLSCEQNLNHDAMYWYRQDPGQGLRLIYYSQIVNDFQKGDIAEGYSVSREKKESFPLTVTSAQKNPTAFYLCASSNYRASNQPQHFGDGTRLSIL.

The table lists this clone with a few counts. V gene TRBV5-1 combines with J gene TRBJ2-7, with D possibly TRBD1 on 6 matching bases. Trimming took off 0 bases at V and 5 bases at J, with 9 bases between the two ends. The length of the CDR3 is 13 residues. Looked up from germline, CDR1 is SGHRS and CDR2 is YFSETQ. The CDR3 DNA is TGCGCCAGCAGCTTGGTGACAGGTAACGAGCAGTACTTC. This codes for CASSLVTGNEQYF. Based on the CDR3 plus reference TRBV5-1 and TRBJ2-7, the full variable domain is KAGVTQTPRYLIKTRGQQVTLSCSPISGHRSVSWYQQTPGQGLQFLFEYFSETQRNKGNFPGRFSGRQFSNSRSEMNVSTLELGDSALYLCASSLVTGNEQYFGPGTRLTVT.

This chain connects TRBV6-6 to TRBJ2-7, with D hard to call. There are 13 residues in the CDR3. V was clipped by 2 bases and J by 5 bases, with 10 bases between them. Germline assignment: CDR1 MNHNY and CDR2 SVGAGI (reference sequence). The CDR3 region is CASSYHPTDEQYV. The DNA of the CDR3 is TGTGCCAGCAGTTACCATCCGACTGACGAGCAGTACGTC.

V is TRBV30 and J is TRBJ1-2; D is possibly TRBD1 (6 bases). Germline lookup yields CDR1 GTSNPN and CDR2 SVGIG (reference sequence). With 0 bases removed from V and 7 bases from J, the gap between germline ends came to 9 bases. There are 12 residues in the CDR3. CDR3 DNA: TGTGCCTGGAGTGTTGAAGGGGGTGGCTACACCTTC. This translates into CAWSVEGGGYTF.

This clone appeared once. CDR3 in amino acids: CASSEDGTGDSPLHF. DNA of the CDR3: TGTGCCAGCAGCGAGGACGGGACAGGGGATTCACCCCTCCACTTT. This sequence joins TRBV9 and TRBJ1-6; TRBD1 agrees at 10 bases. This CDR3 has 15 amino acids. With V trimmed by 3 bases and J by 8 bases, 5 bases remained unmatched. Germline loops: CDR1 SGDLS, CDR2 YYNGEE. Using reference TRBV9 and TRBJ1-6 for the parts outside the CDR3, the full variable domain is DSGVTQTPKHLITATGQRVTLRCSPRSGDLSVYWYQQSLDQGLQFLIQYYNGEERAKGNILERFSAQQFPDLHSELNLSSLELGDSALYFCASSEDGTGDSPLHFGNGTRLTVT.

The gene calls are TRBV6-5 and TRBJ1-1, with D unresolved. V was clipped by 2 bases and J by 4 bases, with 14 bases between them. Germline CDR1 and CDR2: MNHEY and SVGAGI. This CDR3 region has 15 residues. The CDR3 here is CASSYRFSLSTEAFF. Here the CDR3 DNA reads TGTGCCAGCAGTTACCGCTTCTCCCTGAGCACTGAAGCTTTCTTT.

The chain recombines TRBV28 with TRBJ2-5; 9 bases are a match to TRBD1. Germline V gene data show CDR1 as MDHEN and CDR2 as SYDVKM. J lost 3 bases, V lost 6 bases, and 8 bases had no gene match. The CDR3 has 15 amino acids. Here the CDR3 reads CASSPGTGKKETQYF. The CDR3 DNA sequence: TGTGCCAGCAGCCCGGGGACAGGGAAAAAAGAGACCCAGTACTTC.

The table lists this clone with a few counts. V and J are TRBV30 and TRBJ2-5, with a weak D call TRBD2 (6 bases). Trimming pared 5 bases from V and 0 bases from J, leaving 7 bases between. From germline, CDR1 is GTSNPN and CDR2 SVGIG (reference sequence). The CDR3 is made up of 12 amino acids. CDR3 sequence (DNA): TGTGCCTGGGGAGGGTACCAAGAGACCCAGTACTTC. It codes for CAWGGYQETQYF.

The CDR3 is CASSQPGTGNQPQHF. For the CDR3, the DNA is TGTGCCAGCAGCCAACCCGGGACAGGGAATCAGCCCCAGCATTTT. The rearrangement uses TRBV7-9 and TRBJ1-5; 9 positions match TRBD1. The CDR3 loop spans 15 amino acids. Germline assignment: CDR1 SEHNR and CDR2 FQNEAQ (reference sequence). Trimming cost V 5 bases and J 4 bases; bases outside gene matches: 6.

This CDR3 reads CASSLTELSYEQYF. In nucleotides, the CDR3 is TGTGCCAGCAGCTTGACTGAATTATCCTACGAGCAGTACTTC. The chain combines TRBV7-8 with TRBJ2-7; D not certain. This CDR3 is 14 amino acids long. V was cut by 3 bases and J by 1 base, with 10 bases left in between. Germline CDR1 SGHVS, CDR2 FQNEAQ.

The J gene is TRBJ2-1, the V gene TRBV7-7, with D perhaps matching TRBD1 (6 bases). Per germline, CDR1 SSHAT and CDR2 FNYEAQ (reference sequence). This CDR3 spans 15 amino acids. Between the trimmed V and J ends, which lost 8 bases and 0 bases, there was a span of 14 bases. The CDR3, as DNA: TGTGCCAGCGCACCACAGGGTTTCTCCTACAATGAGCAGTTCTTC. This gives the protein CASAPQGFSYNEQFF. Drawing the rest from reference TRBV7-7 and TRBJ2-1, the complete variable domain is GAGVSQSPRYKVTKRGQDVTLRCDPISSHATLYWYQQALGQGPEFLTYFNYEAQPDKSGLPSDRFSAERPEGSISTLTIQRTEQRDSAMYRCASAPQGFSYNEQFFGPGTRLTVL.

The gene calls are TRBV9 and TRBJ1-1; the D gene is possibly TRBD1 (6 bases). Germline V lookup: CDR1 SGDLS, CDR2 YYNGEE. The CDR3 spans 13 residues. The ends were cut back, 7 bases at V and 0 bases at J, with 10 bases in the middle. The CDR3 sequence: CASSTGLNTEAFF. CDR3 DNA: TGTGCCAGCTCCACAGGGCTGAACACTGAAGCTTTCTTT.

The V gene is TRBV18, the J gene TRBJ1-2, with TRBD1 identical over 12 bases. The CDR3 sequence is 16 residues long. Germline V CDR1 and CDR2: KGHSH, LQKENI. The junction had 6 bases not matched to a gene; V was cut back by 3 bases and J by 4 bases. The CDR3 sequence is CASSPSGTGGAYGYTF. In DNA, the CDR3 is TGTGCCAGCTCACCGTCCGGGACAGGGGGCGCCTATGGCTACACCTTC.